These T cell receptor beta chains were read from a single sample in a study of cytomegalovirus exposure and HLA in healthy donors. Assay: immunoSEQ multiplex PCR; the TCRdb copy retains only in-frame clones and omits some. This sample contains approximately 190,000 clones. The sample comprised PBMCs. The receptors shown here come from a man aged 25-45 years in good health and CMV-seronegative. Both conserved end residues are part of each CDR3. A D gene is named only where the DNA matches it firmly.

D | J | V | DNA | CDR3
. | TRBJ1-1 | TRBV6-5 | TGTGCCAGCACCCAGACAGCCAACACTGAAGCTTTCTTT | CASTQTANTEAFF
. | TRBJ2-2 | TRBV27 | TGTGCCAGCAGGCGGCCCCTAGACACCGGGGAGCTGTTTTTT | CASRRPLDTGELFF
TRBD1 | TRBJ1-2 | TRBV10-3 | TGTGCCATCAGTGAGTCTACAGGGGTAAACTATGGCTACACCTTC | CAISESTGVNYGYTF
. | TRBJ2-7 | TRBV30 | TGTGCCTGGAGTGTACAGGGCTACGAGCAGTACTTC | CAWSVQGYEQYF
. | TRBJ2-5 | TRBV10-3 | TGTGCCACCTGGGGACAGACCCAGTACTTC | CATWGQTQYF
. | TRBJ1-2 | TRBV7-9 | TGTGCCAGCAGTGAGGTTCCTAACTATGGCTACACCTTC | CASSEVPNYGYTF
. | TRBJ1-1 | TRBV13 | TGTGCCAGCAGCTCCACAGGAGTTTGGGTGAACACTGAAGCTTTCTTT | CASSSTGVWVNTEAFF
TRBD2 | TRBJ2-1 | TRBV6-4 | TGTGCCAGCAGTGACTCTAGCGGGAGCGGTTATGAGCAGTTCTTC | CASSDSSGSGYEQFF
. | TRBJ1-4 | TRBV5-1 | TGCGCCAGCAGCTTCGGGGGGTCCAATGAAAAACTGTTTTTT | CASSFGGSNEKLFF
TRBD1 | TRBJ1-1 | TRBV6-1 | TGTGCCAGCAGTCTTTCGCCGGGACAGGGCGCTGAAGCTTTCTTT | CASSLSPGQGAEAFF
TRBD1 | TRBJ2-3 | TRBV7-8 | TGTGCCACCCTATTAGGCAGGGGGCGGAGCACAGATACGCAGTATTTT | CATLLGRGRSTDTQYF
. | TRBJ1-1 | TRBV15 | TGTGCCACCAGCAGAGATTTGGGGACAACGAATGAAGCTTTCTTT | CATSRDLGTTNEAFF
. | TRBJ2-7 | TRBV29-1 | TGCAGCGTTGAGACAGGCGGCGAGCAGTACTTC | CSVETGGEQYF
TRBD1 | TRBJ2-2 | TRBV11-2 | TGTGCCAGCAGCTTTATAACAGGGGGCCCCACCGGGGAGCTGTTTTTT | CASSFITGGPTGELFF
. | TRBJ2-3 | TRBV27 | TGTGCCAGCAGTTTTCCGGGGTGGGATACGCAGTATTTT | CASSFPGWDTQYF
TRBD1 | TRBJ1-1 | TRBV30 | TGTGCCTGGAGTGAGAACAGGGGGACTGAAGCTTTCTTT | CAWSENRGTEAFF
TRBD1 | TRBJ2-5 | TRBV25-1 | TGTGCCAGCAGTCCACCGGGACAGGGGATGTTGCAAGAGACCCAGTACTTC | CASSPPGQGMLQETQYF
. | TRBJ2-1 | TRBV5-6 | TGTGCCAGCAGCAACAGGGCCCCCGGAACCTCCTACAATGAGCAGTTCTTC | CASSNRAPGTSYNEQFF
. | TRBJ2-7 | TRBV6-5 | TGTGCCAGCAGTTACACCGGGACAAGTCGCTCCTACGAGCAGTACTTC | CASSYTGTSRSYEQYF
TRBD1 | TRBJ2-1 | TRBV29-1 | TGCAGCACCCCCGGACAGGGGTATAGCAATGAGCAGTTCTTC | CSTPGQGYSNEQFF
TRBD1 | TRBJ2-7 | TRBV5-4 | TGTGCCAGCAGCCTAGACAGGGGGCCCTACGAGCAGTACTTC | CASSLDRGPYEQYF
TRBD2 | TRBJ2-5 | TRBV14 | TGTGCCAGCAGCCAAGTTCTAGCGGGGGGAGAGACCCAGTACTTC | CASSQVLAGGETQYF
. | TRBJ1-2 | TRBV30 | TGTGCCTGGAGTAGAGGGGGTCCTGGCTACACCTTC | CAWSRGGPGYTF
TRBD1 | TRBJ1-1 | TRBV14 | TGTGCCAGCAGCCAAGTGCCAGGGGGGAACACTGAAGCTTTCTTT | CASSQVPGGNTEAFF
. | TRBJ2-1 | TRBV10-1 | TGCGCCAGCAGTGAGTCGACTCAGGGTCGATACAATGAGCAGTTCTTC | CASSESTQGRYNEQFF
. | TRBJ1-4 | TRBV5-6 | TGTGCCAGCAGCCCGGGGGGGGTGGATGAAAAACTGTTTTTT | CASSPGGVDEKLFF
TRBD2 | TRBJ2-5 | TRBV5-1 | TGCGCCAGCAGTTTTGGGGGGGGGACCTCATCGACGGGTGAGACCCAGTACTTC | CASSFGGGTSSTGETQYF
TRBD2 | TRBJ2-5 | TRBV18 | TGTGCCAGCTCCGCCGGGGGGCAAGAGACCCAGTACTTC | CASSAGGQETQYF
TRBD1 | TRBJ2-7 | TRBV5-1 | TGCGCCAGCAGCTTAGGGGACAGGTCCTACGAGCAGTACTTC | CASSLGDRSYEQYF
TRBD1 | TRBJ2-7 | TRBV5-4 | TGTGCCAGCAGCCCCGACAGGGGAAGGGTTTACGAGCAGTACTTC | CASSPDRGRVYEQYF
TRBD1 | TRBJ2-7 | TRBV13 | TGTGCCAGCAGCCCCCCCGGACAGGGACATTACGAGCAGTACTTC | CASSPPGQGHYEQYF
. | TRBJ1-1 | TRBV28 | TGTGCCAGCAGCTACGGGTTTGAAGCTTTCTTT | CASSYGFEAFF
TRBD1 | TRBJ1-1 | TRBV7-9 | TGTGCCAGCAGTCGGGGACAGCCAAACACTGAAGCTTTCTTT | CASSRGQPNTEAFF
. | TRBJ1-4 | TRBV12-2 | TGTGCAAGTCGCTACTACTACGGGAGGGCCGAAAAACTGTTTTTT | CASRYYYGRAEKLFF
. | TRBJ2-4 | TRBV9 | TGTGCCAGCAGCCCCCAGGGACTCGGAGACATTCAGTACTTC | CASSPQGLGDIQYF
TRBD1 | TRBJ1-5 | TRBV6-6 | TGTGCCAGCAGTCAAATGGACAGGCAAAATCAGCCCCAGCATTTT | CASSQMDRQNQPQHF
. | TRBJ2-7 | TRBV4-2 | TGTGCCAGCAGCCAAGATCGGCCTGCAGCGGGTCTTAGTTACGAGCAGTACTTC | CASSQDRPAAGLSYEQYF
. | TRBJ1-5 | TRBV27 | TGTGCCAGCAAGGAGGGTTGGGACCAGCCCCAGCATTTT | CASKEGWDQPQHF
. | TRBJ1-2 | TRBV19 | TGTGCCAGTAGTTTTGGGACACTCCCTGGTGACTATGGCTACACCTTC | CASSFGTLPGDYGYTF
. | TRBJ1-1 | TRBV15 | TGTGCCACCAGCAGAGATGTCGGACAGGAAGCTTTCTTT | CATSRDVGQEAFF
. | TRBJ1-6 | TRBV30 | TGTGCCTGGGCCGGGATTAATTCACCCCTCCACTTT | CAWAGINSPLHF
. | TRBJ2-2 | TRBV6-6 | TGTGCCAGCAGTTACTCTCAGGGTAGCACCGGGGAGCTGTTTTTT | CASSYSQGSTGELFF
TRBD1 | TRBJ2-7 | TRBV5-1 | TGCGCCAGCAACCCAACAGGGGAAGGATACGAGCAGTACTTC | CASNPTGEGYEQYF
. | TRBJ1-2 | TRBV7-9 | TGTGCCAGCAGCTTAGTCGGGGGGCATGGCTACACCTTC | CASSLVGGHGYTF
. | TRBJ1-2 | TRBV12-5 | TGTGCTAGTGGTTTGCAGGGGCAGAACTATGGCTACACCTTC | CASGLQGQNYGYTF
TRBD1 | TRBJ2-7 | TRBV27 | TGTGCCAGCAGTACTCTAACCCTCCGGGACAGGAACTACGAGCAGTACTTC | CASSTLTLRDRNYEQYF